Below, 26 T cell receptor beta chains from the same sample are listed, as sequenced in a study of CD8 T cells in ankylosing spondylitis. MiXCR was run by TCRdb on the 5' RACE reads, yielding one entry per CDR3 protein. The sample includes roughly 120,000 distinct CDR3 sequences, roughly 15% of them seen just once. The sequenced sample was blood, either unsorted or a sorted T cell fraction (not recorded which). The source of these receptors is a female donor with ankylosing spondylitis or in good health (not recorded which).

Regarding this clonotype: A much larger clonotype is one base distant, so this may be a read error. The rearrangement joins TRBV5-6 to TRBJ1-1; a possible D gene is TRBD1 (5 bases). The CDR3 is made up of 13 amino acids. Trimming took 2 bases from V and 4 from J, leaving 9 bases between them. The germline gives CDR1 SGHDT, CDR2 YYEEEE. CDR3 in DNA: TGTGCCAGCAGCTTCGGGACCACCACTGAAGCTTTCTTT. Amino acids: CASSFGTTTEAFF.

The gene calls are TRBV11-2 and TRBJ2-4; D is possibly TRBD1 (7 bases). Germline V gene sequence: CDR1 SGHAT, CDR2 FQNNGV. Between the trimmed V and J ends, which lost 4 bases and 4 bases, there was a span of 14 bases. This CDR3 spans 15 amino acids. The CDR3 DNA is TGTGCCAGCAGCTCGCGGGACAGACAAAAAAACATTCAGTACTTC. Protein product: CASSSRDRQKNIQYF.

This clonotype was observed many times. The chain recombines TRBV12-3 or TRBV12-4 with TRBJ1-2, with a possible D match to TRBD1 (5 bases). The CDR3 length is 13 residues. V was clipped by 6 bases and J by 6 bases, with 14 bases between them. The CDR3 loop is CASRNEGRHGYTF. In DNA form, the CDR3 reads TGTGCCAGCAGGAACGAGGGACGTCATGGCTACACCTTC.

This clonotype occurred many times. This sequence joins TRBV1 and TRBJ2-3; TRBD2 is the table's D call and was not checked against the DNA. TRBV1 is given as a pseudogene. The CDR3 is 16 residues long. The chain's CDR3 is CTSSQDQGGGRDTQYF. CDR3 sequence (DNA): TGCACCAGCAGCCAAGATCAAGGCGGGGGGAGAGATACGCAGTATTTT.

This clonotype has a count of ten or more. The chain links TRBV5-1 to TRBJ2-7; D ambiguous. The germline V gene encodes CDR1 SGHRS and CDR2 YFSETQ. The CDR3 runs 13 residues. The V end was cut by 8 bases, the J end by 2 bases, with 14 bases between. The CDR3 nucleotides are TGCGCCAGTGCCCCCGGGCCGACCTACGAGCAGTACTTC. Its translation is CASAPGPTYEQYF.

A remark on this clonotype: This sequence may be a read error, since a much larger clone differs from it by one base. The chain uses TRBV3-1 and TRBJ1-1; D remains unclear. CDR1 and CDR2 from the germline V gene are LGHDT and YNNKEL (reference sequence). CDR3 size: 17 residues. Trimming cost V 4 bases and J 0 bases, with 18 bases left between them. The chain's CDR3 is CASSRGPGTQMNTEAFF. Written as DNA, the CDR3 is TGTGCCAGCAGCCGAGGGCCTGGAACGCAGATGAACACTGAAGCTTTCTTT.

The genes are TRBV27 and TRBJ2-3; D may be TRBD2 (5 bases). With 5 bases removed from V and 4 bases from J, the gap between germline ends came to 10 bases. The CDR3 has 13 residues. Germline CDR1 reads MNHEY; CDR2 reads SMNVEV (reference sequence). The CDR3 is CASSQRRSDTQYF. The DNA of the CDR3 is TGTGCCAGCAGTCAAAGGAGGTCAGATACGCAGTATTTT.

This clonotype was observed a handful of times. This chain connects TRBV5-1 to TRBJ2-2; 7 bases match TRBD2. CDR1 is SGHRS and CDR2 is YFSETQ in the germline V gene. This CDR3 is 16 amino acids long. V gave up 1 base and J gave up 2 bases; unmatched junction bases: 5. CDR3 sequence: CASSLRRETNTGELFF. The CDR3 DNA follows: TGCGCCAGCAGCTTGAGGCGGGAGACCAACACCGGGGAGCTGTTTTTT.

V gene TRBV4-1 combines with J gene TRBJ1-6; 9 nucleotides match TRBD1. CDR1 and CDR2 (germline): MGHRA, YSYEKL. The CDR3 sequence is 17 residues long. Trimming cost V 3 bases and J 4 bases; bases outside gene matches: 7. CDR3 protein: CASSQGTGKAYNSPLHF. The CDR3 bases are TGCGCCAGCAGCCAGGGGACAGGGAAGGCTTATAATTCACCCCTCCACTTT.

The rearrangement joins TRBV7-9 to TRBJ2-3; possibly TRBD2 for D (6 bases). V gave up 3 bases and J gave up 6 bases, with 16 bases separating them. Germline V CDR1 and CDR2: SEHNR, FQNEAQ (reference sequence). The CDR3 covers 15 residues. The chain's CDR3 is CASSFVTGRTDTQYF. The CDR3 DNA reads TGTGCCAGCAGCTTTGTAACGGGGAGGACCGATACGCAGTATTTT.

This clonotype was seen at least ten times. The chain joins TRBV10-2 to TRBJ2-7; TRBD1 is a possible D gene (6 bases). Germline CDR1 and CDR2: WSHSY and SAAADI. This CDR3 is 12 amino acids long. Trimming shortened V by 10 bases and J by 2 bases, and 12 bases separated the two germline ends. The CDR3 nucleotides are TGCGCCACCCGACAGGCAGCCTACGAGCAGTACTTC. Amino acids: CATRQAAYEQYF.

This clonotype was observed at least ten times. This chain connects TRBV12-3 or TRBV12-4 to TRBJ1-5; D might be TRBD1 (6 bases). Deletions cut 4 bases from V and 0 bases from J, with 19 bases between. CDR3 length: 18 amino acids. This chain's CDR3 is CASSYGPTGNNSNQPQHF. DNA of the CDR3: TGTGCCAGCAGTTACGGTCCGACAGGTAACAATAGCAATCAGCCCCAGCATTTT.

V and J are TRBV2 and TRBJ2-7, with D maybe TRBD1 (5 bases). Trimming removed 3 bases at V and 2 bases at J, with 14 bases between. CDR1 and CDR2 from the germline V gene are SNHLY and FYNNEI. The CDR3 consists of 15 residues. CDR3 residues: CASSDPDSRPYEQYF. Here the CDR3 DNA reads TGTGCCAGCAGTGACCCAGACAGTCGCCCCTACGAGCAGTACTTC.

This clonotype was observed a handful of times. V is TRBV6-2 or TRBV6-3 and J is TRBJ2-7, with TRBD1 identical over 7 bases. The V and J ends lost 0 bases and 0 bases, in that order; junction bases with no gene match: 2. This CDR3 contains 15 residues. CDR1 is MNHEY and CDR2 is SVGEGT in the germline V gene. CDR3 loop: CASSYSRDSSYEQYF. CDR3 in DNA: TGTGCCAGCAGTTACTCGAGGGACAGCTCCTACGAGCAGTACTTC.

This clonotype came up a few times. The gene calls are TRBV12-3 or TRBV12-4 and TRBJ2-2; the D gene is possibly TRBD2 (6 bases). Trimming cost V 3 bases and J 5 bases, with 7 bases left between them. This CDR3 spans 13 amino acids. In nucleotides, the CDR3 is TGTGCCAGCAGTTTCGGGGGAACCGGGGAGCTGTTTTTT. It encodes CASSFGGTGELFF.

The chain employs TRBV25-1 and TRBJ1-6; D is undetermined. Germline V gene data show CDR1 as MGHDK and CDR2 as SYGVNS. The CDR3 runs to 12 residues. Trimming cost V 5 bases and J 11 bases, with 10 bases left between them. CDR3 nucleotide sequence: TGTGCCAGCAGTCGTCGCCTAACACCCCTCCACTTT. This gives the protein CASSRRLTPLHF.

This clonotype has ten or more counts. The J gene is TRBJ2-3, the V gene TRBV12-3 or TRBV12-4; D unclear. Trimming left V 2 bases short and J 4 bases short, with 7 bases between. The CDR3 runs 13 residues. In DNA, the CDR3 is TGTGCCAGCAGTTTACGTTTTGCAGATACGCAGTATTTT. This translates into CASSLRFADTQYF.

This sequence joins TRBV12-3 or TRBV12-4 and TRBJ2-3; D is possibly TRBD1 (6 bases). The CDR3 length is 13 residues. The V gene lost 5 bases and the J gene lost 1 base, with 7 bases spanning the gap. As DNA, the CDR3 is TGTGCCAGCAGTCACAGGGGCACAGATACGCAGTATTTT. It yields the protein CASSHRGTDTQYF.

To note about this clonotype: This may arise from a read error, as a much more abundant clone is one base away. V is TRBV5-1 and J is TRBJ2-6; a possible D gene is TRBD2 (5 bases). Germline V CDR1 and CDR2: SGHRS, YFSETQ. This CDR3 is built from 14 residues. V was cut by 6 bases and J by 2 bases, with 9 bases left in between. The CDR3 region has the DNA TGCGCCAGCACGAGGGATACTGGGGCCAACGTCCTGACTTTC. As protein: CASTRDTGANVLTF. The whole variable domain, remainder taken from reference TRBV5-1 and TRBJ2-6, is KAGVTQTPRYLIKTRGQQVTLSCSPISGHRSVSWYQQTPGQGLQFLFEYFSETQRNKGNFPGRFSGRQFSNSRSEMNVSTLELGDSALYLCASTRDTGANVLTFGAGSRLTVL.

This clonotype was picked up a small number of times. The genes are TRBV7-8 and TRBJ2-7; D not certain. This CDR3 comprises 15 residues. CDR1 SGHVS and CDR2 FQNEAQ come from the germline V gene. The V end lost 2 bases, the J end lost 0 bases, and 11 bases lay between the germline ends. This CDR3 reads CASSLTEISSYEQYF. CDR3 nucleotides: TGTGCCAGCAGCTTAACCGAAATCAGCTCCTACGAGCAGTACTTC.

This clonotype occurred many times. V and J are TRBV5-1 and TRBJ2-1; TRBD1 is a possible D gene (6 bases). CDR3 length: 11 amino acids. Germline lookup yields CDR1 SGHRS and CDR2 YFSETQ. V lost 2 bases and J 15 bases, leaving 12 bases between the germline ends. The CDR3 loop reads CASSFDRLRFF. The CDR3 region has the DNA TGCGCCAGCAGCTTCGACAGGCTGAGGTTCTTC.

V gene TRBV15 combines with J gene TRBJ2-1, with 9 bases that match TRBD2. The CDR3 length is 21 residues. Germline loops: CDR1 LNHNV, CDR2 YYDKDF (reference sequence). V trimming: 1 base; J trimming: 0 bases; junction bases outside the gene matches: 16. CDR3 sequence reads: CATSRGVPLAGAGLSYNEQFF. The CDR3 DNA reads TGTGCCACCAGCAGAGGGGTACCATTAGCGGGGGCCGGTCTCTCCTACAATGAGCAGTTCTTC.

The sample holds many counts of this clonotype. This chain links TRBV7-8 with TRBJ2-7; TRBD2 might be the D (6 bases). Germline V CDR1 and CDR2: SGHVS, FQNEAQ. CDR3 size: 14 residues. Trimming cost V 5 bases and J 5 bases, with 16 bases left between them. The CDR3, as DNA: TGTGCCAGCAGCCCTCAGCGGGCCCCTAACGAGCAGTACTTC. As protein: CASSPQRAPNEQYF.

For this clonotype: At one boundary the junction diverges from the germline segment, which might be a read error. The gene calls are TRBV10-3 and TRBJ2-3, with D possibly being TRBD2 (5 bases). This CDR3 comprises 17 residues. The V gene's germline CDR1 is ENHRY and CDR2 SYGVKD. The chain's CDR3 is CAIGESSSREGTDTQYF. In nucleotides, the CDR3 is TGTGCCATCGGTGAGTCGAGTTCGAGGGAAGGCACAGATACGCAGTATTTT.

The chain combines TRBV5-1 with TRBJ2-7; TRBD1 aligns across 8 bases. The junction had 8 bases not matched to a gene; V was cut back by 4 bases and J by 5 bases. This CDR3 has 14 residues. Per the germline V gene, CDR1 is SGHRS and CDR2 is YFSETQ. Here the CDR3 reads CASSIQGQVDEQYF. For the CDR3, the DNA is TGCGCCAGCAGCATACAGGGACAGGTGGACGAGCAGTACTTC.

This clonotype has more than one count but fewer than ten. The V gene is TRBV18, the J gene TRBJ2-7, with TRBD1 as a possible D gene (5 bases). V gave up 6 bases and J gave up 2 bases, with 11 bases separating them. Germline CDR1 and CDR2: KGHSH and LQKENI. This CDR3 contains 13 residues. Here the CDR3 DNA reads TGTGCCAGCTCCCGTGCAGGGACCTACGAGCAGTACTTC. This translates into CASSRAGTYEQYF.